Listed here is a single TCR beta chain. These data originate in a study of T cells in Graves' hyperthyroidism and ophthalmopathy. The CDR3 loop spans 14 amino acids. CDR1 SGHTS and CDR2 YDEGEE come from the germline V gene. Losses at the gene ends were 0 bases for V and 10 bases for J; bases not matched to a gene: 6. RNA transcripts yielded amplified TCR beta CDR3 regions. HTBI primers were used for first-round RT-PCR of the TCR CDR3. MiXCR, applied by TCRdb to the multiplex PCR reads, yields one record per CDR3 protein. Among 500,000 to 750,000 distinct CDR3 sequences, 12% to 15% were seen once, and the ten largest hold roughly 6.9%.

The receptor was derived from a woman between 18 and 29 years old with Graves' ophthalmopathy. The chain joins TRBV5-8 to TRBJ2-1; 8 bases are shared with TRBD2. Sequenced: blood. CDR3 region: CASSLGSGTGEQFF. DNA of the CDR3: TGTGCCAGCAGCTTGGGTAGCGGGACCGGGGAGCAGTTCTTC.